These 7 T cell receptor beta chains were sequenced from one sample in a study of T cell responses to AZD1222 COVID-19 vaccine. Libraries were prepared by immunoSEQ multiplex PCR; TCRdb keeps only in-frame clonotypes and omits some of them. The data contain about 140,000 clones, under 95% of them singletons. The material was peripheral blood, obtained on day 0 of AZD1222 vaccination. The receptors come from an adult in good health.

The V gene is TRBV10-1, the J gene TRBJ2-2; D ambiguous. The ends were cut back, 2 bases at V and 3 bases at J, with 10 bases in the middle. Germline CDR1 is WNHNN and CDR2 is SYGVQD (reference sequence). This CDR3 has 15 amino acids. CDR3 region: CASSEAGSHTGELFF. For the CDR3, the DNA is TGCGCCAGCAGTGAGGCCGGGTCCCACACCGGGGAGCTGTTTTTT.

The chain is built from TRBV7-9 and TRBJ1-5, with D possibly being TRBD1 (5 bases). Germline loops: CDR1 SEHNR, CDR2 FQNEAQ (reference sequence). V lost 2 bases and J lost 6, with 11 bases in between. The CDR3 totals 14 residues. The CDR3 nucleotides are TGTGCCAGCAGCTTAATGGGGGAGGCTCAGCCCCAGCATTTT. The encoded protein is CASSLMGEAQPQHF.

J is TRBJ2-7 and V is TRBV5-4; either TRBD1 or TRBD2 may supply D (6 bases each). V lost 4 bases and J lost 2, with 16 bases in between. Germline V lookup: CDR1 SGHNT, CDR2 YYREEE (reference sequence). The CDR3 consists of 15 residues. The CDR3 coding sequence is TGTGCCAGCAGCATAGACCCGGGGGCGCCCTACGAGCAGTACTTC. Amino acid sequence: CASSIDPGAPYEQYF.

This clone was found a few times. This chain connects TRBV19 to TRBJ1-1, with 8 bases that match TRBD1. V shed 6 bases and J 3 bases; nucleotides not matched to a gene: 6. The CDR3 length is 14 residues. The germline CDR1 and CDR2 sequences are LNHDA and SQIVND (reference sequence). CDR3 sequence: CASRSGQGYTEAFF. CDR3 DNA: TGTGCCAGTAGGTCCGGACAGGGCTACACTGAAGCTTTCTTT.

The chain has TRBV4-3 and TRBJ1-6; D is perhaps TRBD1 (5 bases). This CDR3 is built from 16 residues. V shed 4 bases and J shed 7 bases, with 17 bases lying between them. Germline V gene data show CDR1 as LGHNA and CDR2 as YSLEER. CDR3 loop: CASSLEWGYTNSPLHF. DNA of the CDR3: TGCGCCAGCAGCCTAGAATGGGGGTATACGAATTCACCCCTCCACTTT.

This rearrangement joins TRBV6-2 or TRBV6-3 to TRBJ2-1, with D hard to call. In germline, CDR1 is MNHEY, CDR2 SVGEGT. With 5 bases removed from V and 5 bases from J, the gap between germline ends came to 7 bases. The CDR3 is 12 residues long. The CDR3 is CASSNQNNEQFF. In DNA form, the CDR3 reads TGTGCCAGCAGTAATCAAAACAATGAGCAGTTCTTC.

This chain connects TRBV11-3 to TRBJ2-2, with 7 bases that match TRBD2. Germline V gives CDR1 SGHNT, CDR2 YENEEA. V lost 1 base to trimming and J lost 7 bases; unmatched junction nucleotides: 9. This CDR3 is 16 amino acids long. CDR3 region: CASSLVMAGAGGELFF. CDR3 nucleotides: TGTGCCAGCAGCTTAGTTATGGCGGGAGCGGGCGGGGAGCTGTTTTTT.